This TCR beta chain derives from a study of cytomegalovirus exposure and HLA in healthy donors. From germline, CDR1 is SGHNT and CDR2 YYREEE (reference sequence). The CDR3 is 12 residues long. Broader study findings: Highest at DRB1 and lowest at HLA-C, TCR association rates differed among HLA loci in a later analysis. Relative to equally common others, HLA-associated TCR beta chains showed greater clonal expansion in a later analysis.

PCR primers comprised 60 Vbeta and 13 Jbeta primers. Data came from immunoSEQ multiplex PCR; TCRdb stores just in-frame clones and leaves some out. Among about 100,000 clones listed, 82% were seen once. About this clone itself: The antigen remains undetermined.

The sample comprised PBMCs. This TCR was recovered from a man younger than 40 in good health and CMV-seropositive. This chain joins TRBV5-4 and TRBJ2-5; a possible D gene is TRBD2 (6 bases). TRBJ2-7 matches the DNA end more closely, so the J call is doubtful. CDR3 amino acids: CASSLGGGEQYF. CDR3 in DNA: TGTGCCAGCAGCTTGGGGGGAGGCGAGCAGTACTTC.